Each of the 4 T cell receptor beta chains below was sequenced from the same sample in a study of blood T cell repertoires in COVID-19. Sequencing was performed with immunoSEQ multiplex PCR; in TCRdb, only in-frame clones are kept and a portion is missing. The sample gives 250,000 to 300,000 clones, roughly nine tenths of which show up once; about 4.6% is in the top ten. Source material: peripheral blood. All receptors derive from a woman aged 40-49 years who had recovered from COVID-19.

The chain recombines TRBV11-2 with TRBJ1-5, with D perhaps matching TRBD1 (5 bases). The CDR3 has 14 residues. Trimming took 5 bases from V and 3 from J, leaving 11 bases between them. CDR1 and CDR2 (germline): SGHAT, FQNNGV. CDR3 DNA sequence: TGTGCCAGCAGCCCCCAGGGTATCAATCAGCCCCAGCATTTT. Translating gives CASSPQGINQPQHF.

J is TRBJ2-3 and V is TRBV5-1; 7 nucleotides line up with TRBD2. Germline CDR1 is SGHRS and CDR2 is YFSETQ. The CDR3 totals 15 residues. The V and J ends lost 4 bases and 2 bases, in that order; junction bases with no gene match: 7. The chain's CDR3 is CASSPQAGVTDTQYF. CDR3 in DNA: TGCGCCAGCAGCCCTCAGGCGGGGGTCACAGATACGCAGTATTTT.

The chain couples TRBV9 to TRBJ2-3; 12 bases fit TRBD2. Germline CDR1 and CDR2: SGDLS and YYNGEE. CDR3 size: 16 residues. V lost 4 bases and J lost 6; bases outside the gene matches: 9. This chain's CDR3 is CASSNPSGGAVDTQYF. CDR3 in DNA: TGTGCCAGCAGCAATCCTAGCGGGGGGGCCGTTGATACGCAGTATTTT.

The V call is TRBV28, the J call TRBJ2-5; 15 bases map to TRBD2. The CDR3 runs to 17 residues. Looked up from germline, CDR1 is MDHEN and CDR2 is SYDVKM. The V gene end was trimmed by 4 bases and the J gene end by 11 bases; junction bases not matched to a gene: 14. CDR3 DNA: TGTGCCAGCAGTTATAGTACCGGGACTAGCGGGGGGCGTGATCAGTACTTC. Translation: CASSYSTGTSGGRDQYF.